This section outlines one T cell receptor (beta chain) sequence together with its context. Its target is unknown. These data are taken from a study of T cells after yellow fever vaccination. UMIs were added to TCR cDNA along with a universal primer site when it was made by 5'RACE template switching. TCRdb re-called the 5' RACE reads through MiXCR, storing one row per CDR3 protein. The repertoire holds approximately 70,000 distinct CDR3 sequences, with more than 6.5% as singletons. Germline values: CDR1 SGHNT, CDR2 YYREEE (reference sequence). V lost 3 bases and J 6 bases, leaving 9 bases between the germline ends. This CDR3 has 13 residues. Study-wide points: The study found a weaker secondary response that peaked faster, day 5 versus 15. After the booster, nearly 98% of CD4 and 88% of CD8 primary-response clones were re-detected. Contaminating bulk clonotypes could be abundant in FACS-sorted repertoires.

The material sequenced was CD8+ T cells sorted from PBMCs, taken roughly 46 days after the first yellow fever vaccination. The V and J genes are TRBV5-4 and TRBJ2-2; TRBD1 might be the D (6 bases). The sequence derives from a man between 18 and 35 years old who received the YFV17D yellow fever vaccine. The CDR3 region has the DNA TGTGCCAGCAGCTCACAGGGTTCCGGGGAGCTGTTTTTT. This gives the protein CASSSQGSGELFF.